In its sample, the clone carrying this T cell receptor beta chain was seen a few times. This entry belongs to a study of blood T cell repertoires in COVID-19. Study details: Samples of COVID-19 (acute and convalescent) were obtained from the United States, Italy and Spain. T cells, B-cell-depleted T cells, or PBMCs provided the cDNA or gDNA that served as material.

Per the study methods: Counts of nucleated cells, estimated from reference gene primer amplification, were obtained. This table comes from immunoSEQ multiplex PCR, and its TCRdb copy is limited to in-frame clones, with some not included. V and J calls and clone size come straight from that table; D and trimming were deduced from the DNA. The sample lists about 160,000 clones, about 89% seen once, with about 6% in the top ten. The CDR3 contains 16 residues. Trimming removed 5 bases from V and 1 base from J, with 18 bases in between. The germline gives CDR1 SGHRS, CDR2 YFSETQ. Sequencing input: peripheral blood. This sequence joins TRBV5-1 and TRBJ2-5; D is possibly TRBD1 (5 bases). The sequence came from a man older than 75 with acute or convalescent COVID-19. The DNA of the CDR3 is TGCGCCAGCAGGTTCGCCTTTTCAGGGATCCAAGAGACCCAGTACTTC. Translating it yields CASRFAFSGIQETQYF.